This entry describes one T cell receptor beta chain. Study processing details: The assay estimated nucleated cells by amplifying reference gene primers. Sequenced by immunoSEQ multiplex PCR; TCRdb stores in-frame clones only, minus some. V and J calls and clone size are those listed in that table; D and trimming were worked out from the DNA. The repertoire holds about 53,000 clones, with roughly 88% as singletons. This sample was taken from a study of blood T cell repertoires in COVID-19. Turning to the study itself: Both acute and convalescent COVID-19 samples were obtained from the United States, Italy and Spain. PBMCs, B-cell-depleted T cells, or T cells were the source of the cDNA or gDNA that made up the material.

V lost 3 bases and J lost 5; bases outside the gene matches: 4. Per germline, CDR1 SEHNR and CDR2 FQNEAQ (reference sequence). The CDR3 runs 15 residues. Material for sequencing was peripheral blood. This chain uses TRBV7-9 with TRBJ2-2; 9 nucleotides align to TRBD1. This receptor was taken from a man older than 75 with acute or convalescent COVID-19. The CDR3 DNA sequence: TGTGCCAGCAGCTTCACAGGGGGCTCGACCGGGGAGCTGTTTTTT. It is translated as CASSFTGGSTGELFF.